This T cell receptor (beta chain) comes out of a study of blood T cell repertoires in COVID-19. About the research overall: COVID-19 samples from acute and convalescent phases originated in the United States, Italy and Spain. PBMCs, B-cell-depleted T cells, or T cells were the source of the cDNA or gDNA that made up the material.

The authors' processing: Reference gene primer amplification gave estimated nucleated cell counts. Profiling relied on immunoSEQ multiplex PCR, and the TCRdb table lists in-frame clones only, not all of them. V and J calls and clone size are given by that table; D and trimming were obtained from the DNA. The sample holds over 250,000 clones, about 89% seen once. CDR1 and CDR2 (germline): LNHNV, YYDKDF (reference sequence). The CDR3 is 16 amino acids. V trimming: 1 base; J trimming: 5 bases; junction bases outside the gene matches: 9. Input material: peripheral blood. This clonotype originated in a man aged 45-65 years with acute or convalescent COVID-19. The V call is TRBV15, the J call TRBJ2-5, with 8 bases that match TRBD2. CDR3 protein: CATSRGLAGTRETQYF. The CDR3 DNA reads as TGTGCCACCAGCAGAGGATTAGCGGGGACGAGGGAGACCCAGTACTTC. The variable domain in full, completed from reference TRBV15 and TRBJ2-5, reads DAMVIQNPRYQVTQFGKPVTLSCSQTLNHNVMYWYQQKSSQAPKLLFHYYDKDFNNEADTPDNFQSRRPNTSFCFLDIRSPGLGDTAMYLCATSRGLAGTRETQYFGPGTRLLVL.